This TCR beta chain appears in the sequencing data of a study of T-cell memory formation after mild COVID-19. MiXCR was run by TCRdb on the 5' RACE reads, yielding one entry per CDR3 protein. Among about 340,000 distinct CDR3 sequences listed, 21% were seen once. V was pared by 1 base and J by 3 bases, with 15 bases between. CDR1 is MGHRA and CDR2 is YSYEKL in the germline V gene. The CDR3 contains 17 residues. The TCR was taken from an adult woman who had mild COVID-19 (a few samples of this study predate the infection). Cell type and time point are not known. The source material was PBMCs or a T cell subset sorted from them (not recorded which). This rearrangement joins TRBV4-1 to TRBJ1-4; no clear D gene. For the CDR3, the DNA is TGCGCCAGCAGCCAAGGGGCAGCTCCTAACCCTAATGAAAAACTGTTTTTT. The encoded protein is CASSQGAAPNPNEKLFF.